This T cell receptor beta chain was captured in a study of vaccination effects on CD4 cells after COVID-19. Looking at the study overall: Post-vaccine sampling occurred a median 72 days after the second dose. PBMC were cultured at under 2.5 million per well with about 9 IU/ml IL-2 and about 9.4 ug/ml peptides.

Germline CDR1 and CDR2: SGHKS and YYEKEE (reference sequence). The CDR3 spans 15 residues. Unmatched junction bases numbered 6, after V lost 0 bases and J lost 3 bases. As to this clone: The antigen is undetermined.

A roughly 10-day culture period preceded the isolation of CD4+ T cells. SARS-CoV-2 infection was confirmed by PCR in the person between March and December 2020. Two-dose BNT162b2 or mRNA-1273 vaccination was given to participants. Profiling relied on immunoSEQ multiplex PCR, and the TCRdb table lists in-frame clones only, not all of them. Here the sample spans roughly 51,000 clones, about 74% being singletons. V and J are TRBV5-5 and TRBJ2-7, with TRBD2 matching 7 bases. The clonotype comes from a human donor who had a prior SARS-CoV-2 infection. Specimen: CD4+ T cells from PBMCs cultured without peptide, collected after COVID-19 vaccination. CDR3: CASSLGPGRDYEQYF. In DNA, the CDR3 is TGTGCCAGCAGCTTGGGGCCAGGGAGGGACTACGAGCAGTACTTC.